A selection of T cell receptor beta chains follows, all from one sample in a study of T cells after yellow fever vaccination. TCRdb redid the calling of the 5' RACE reads with MiXCR, one entry per CDR3 protein. Altogether 450,000 to 600,000 distinct CDR3 sequences are present, approximately 13% being singletons, with the ten largest covering about 14%. Sequenced material: PBMCs, taken on the day of the yellow fever booster vaccination. The receptors were gathered from a man between 25 and 39 years old who received the YFV17D yellow fever vaccine. The CDR3 runs from the conserved cysteine through the conserved F or W. A D gene is named only where the DNA matches it firmly. Size is stated for part of the rows, as once, few or many counts, or as a class when the clone is expanded.

clone_size: NA
v_call: TRBV7-9
j_call: TRBJ2-7
d_call: TRBD2
cdr3_nt: TGTGCCAGCAGCCCTACTAGCGACTACGAGCAGTACTTC
cdr3_aa: CASSPTSDYEQYF

clone_size: NA
v_call: TRBV28
j_call: TRBJ1-5
d_call: NA
cdr3_nt: TGTGCCAGCAGTTTTTTGTTTGGGGGCAATCAGCCCCAGCATTTT
cdr3_aa: CASSFLFGGNQPQHF

clone_size: few
v_call: TRBV7-9
j_call: TRBJ2-7
d_call: NA
cdr3_nt: TGTGCCAGCAGCTCATACCCGGACAGAACCTACGAGCAGTACTTC
cdr3_aa: CASSSYPDRTYEQYF

clone_size: few
v_call: TRBV19
j_call: TRBJ2-1
d_call: NA
cdr3_nt: TGTGCCAGTAGTTGGCAGGGGTTATACAATGAGCAGTTCTTC
cdr3_aa: CASSWQGLYNEQFF

clone_size: few
v_call: TRBV3-1
j_call: TRBJ2-5
d_call: NA
cdr3_nt: TGTGCCAGCAGCGCACCGGGAGAGACCCAGTACTTC
cdr3_aa: CASSAPGETQYF

clone_size: NA
v_call: TRBV29-1
j_call: TRBJ1-1
d_call: TRBD1
cdr3_nt: TGCAGCGTTGAAGGGCCGGACAGGGCTAACACTGAAGCTTTCTTT
cdr3_aa: CSVEGPDRANTEAFF

clone_size: NA
v_call: TRBV11-2
j_call: TRBJ2-1
d_call: TRBD2
cdr3_nt: TGTGCCAGCAGCCATCCTCTAGCGGGGATAAACAATGAGCAGTTCTTC
cdr3_aa: CASSHPLAGINNEQFF

clone_size: few
v_call: TRBV19
j_call: TRBJ2-1
d_call: TRBD2
cdr3_nt: TGTGCCAGTCTGGGCAACGGGAGGGGCTCCTACAATGAGCAGTTCTTC
cdr3_aa: CASLGNGRGSYNEQFF

clone_size: few
v_call: TRBV4-3
j_call: TRBJ2-1
d_call: NA
cdr3_nt: TGCGCCAGCAGCCAAGACCCGGTTATCTACAATGAGCAGTTCTTC
cdr3_aa: CASSQDPVIYNEQFF

clone_size: few
v_call: TRBV5-4
j_call: TRBJ2-1
d_call: TRBD2
cdr3_nt: TGTGCCAGCATCTCAAGCGGGAGCTCCTACAATGAGCAGTTCTTC
cdr3_aa: CASISSGSSYNEQFF

clone_size: NA
v_call: TRBV10-3
j_call: TRBJ2-6
d_call: NA
cdr3_nt: TGTGCCATCAGGCCCACAGTCTCTGGGGCCAACGTCCTGACTTTC
cdr3_aa: CAIRPTVSGANVLTF

clone_size: few
v_call: TRBV2
j_call: TRBJ2-1
d_call: TRBD2
cdr3_nt: TGTGCCAGCAGAGAAGGACTAGCGGGAGGGTCGAATGAGCAGTTCTTC
cdr3_aa: CASREGLAGGSNEQFF

clone_size: NA
v_call: TRBV20-1
j_call: TRBJ1-6
d_call: NA
cdr3_nt: TGCAGTGCTAGAGATCAGTCAGAGAGCTCCTATAATTCACCCCTCCACTTT
cdr3_aa: CSARDQSESSYNSPLHF

clone_size: large
v_call: TRBV6-2/TRBV6-3
j_call: TRBJ2-1
d_call: NA
cdr3_nt: TGTGCCAGCAATAAATACAATGAGCAGTTCTTC
cdr3_aa: CASNKYNEQFF

clone_size: NA
v_call: TRBV14
j_call: TRBJ2-1
d_call: TRBD2
cdr3_nt: TGTGCCAGCAGCCCCTGGGGAGCGGGAGGGGTCTACAATGAGCAGTTCTTC
cdr3_aa: CASSPWGAGGVYNEQFF

clone_size: NA
v_call: TRBV7-6
j_call: TRBJ2-7
d_call: TRBD1
cdr3_nt: TGTGCCAGCAGCTTGTGGGACAGGGCAGCCGAGCAGTACTTC
cdr3_aa: CASSLWDRAAEQYF

clone_size: few
v_call: TRBV20-1
j_call: TRBJ2-4
d_call: TRBD2
cdr3_nt: TGCAGTGCTAGATCTGCGGCTAGCGGGAGATCGCTAAAAAACATTCAGTACTTC
cdr3_aa: CSARSAASGRSLKNIQYF

clone_size: NA
v_call: TRBV6-5
j_call: TRBJ1-6
d_call: NA
cdr3_nt: TGTGCCAGCAGTTACCAAGGCAAAAATTCACCCCTCCACTTT
cdr3_aa: CASSYQGKNSPLHF

clone_size: NA
v_call: TRBV20-1
j_call: TRBJ2-1
d_call: TRBD2
cdr3_nt: TGCAGCACAACCCGCGGGGCGGGAGAGGAGCAGTTCTTC
cdr3_aa: CSTTRGAGEEQFF

clone_size: many
v_call: TRBV7-2
j_call: TRBJ2-1
d_call: TRBD1
cdr3_nt: TGTGCCAGCAGACCATTCCTCCGACAGGGGGGAAATGAGCAGTTCTTC
cdr3_aa: CASRPFLRQGGNEQFF

clone_size: few
v_call: TRBV10-3
j_call: TRBJ1-6
d_call: NA
cdr3_nt: TGTGCCATCAGCGGTGGAGGGGCAAGGTCACCCCTCCACTTT
cdr3_aa: CAISGGGARSPLHF

clone_size: few
v_call: TRBV10-3
j_call: TRBJ2-1
d_call: NA
cdr3_nt: TGTGCCATCAGTGAGTCCGGAGGGACCAATGAGCAGTTCTTC
cdr3_aa: CAISESGGTNEQFF

clone_size: NA
v_call: TRBV20-1
j_call: TRBJ2-1
d_call: NA
cdr3_nt: TGCAGTGCGGATATACTTAGGACTGAGCAGTTCTTC
cdr3_aa: CSADILRTEQFF

clone_size: NA
v_call: TRBV12-3/TRBV12-4
j_call: TRBJ2-1
d_call: NA
cdr3_nt: TGTGCCAGCACTCCCTCGGGGGAACGACTAGAAGGGGCGTACGGTGAGCAGTTCTTC
cdr3_aa: CASTPSGERLEGAYGEQFF

clone_size: few
v_call: TRBV9
j_call: TRBJ2-3
d_call: NA
cdr3_nt: TGTGCCAGCAGCGGTGGGGGCGTAGGGACAGATACGCAGTATTTT
cdr3_aa: CASSGGGVGTDTQYF

clone_size: few
v_call: TRBV6-5
j_call: TRBJ2-1
d_call: TRBD2
cdr3_nt: TGTGCCAGCAGGGGTGCTAGCGGAAGGAGCTCCTACAATGAGCAGTTCTTC
cdr3_aa: CASRGASGRSSYNEQFF

clone_size: few
v_call: TRBV12-5
j_call: TRBJ2-2
d_call: TRBD1
cdr3_nt: TGTGCTAGTGGTTTGGTACTAGGGACAGGGAAGGCCGGGGAGCTGTTTTTT
cdr3_aa: CASGLVLGTGKAGELFF

clone_size: NA
v_call: TRBV12-3/TRBV12-4
j_call: TRBJ2-7
d_call: TRBD2
cdr3_nt: TGTGCCGGCAGTTCGCCCGGGACTAGCGGGAGGGCTGGTATCTTGGTCTACGAGCAGTACTTC
cdr3_aa: CAGSSPGTSGRAGILVYEQYF

clone_size: many
v_call: TRBV7-2
j_call: TRBJ1-5
d_call: NA
cdr3_nt: TGTGCCAGCAGCTTGCATATCAGCAGGGCAGATCAGCCCCAGCATTTT
cdr3_aa: CASSLHISRADQPQHF

clone_size: many
v_call: TRBV7-8
j_call: TRBJ2-4
d_call: NA
cdr3_nt: TGTGCCACTTCCGCTGACGGAGAGGACATTCAGTACTTC
cdr3_aa: CATSADGEDIQYF

clone_size: many
v_call: TRBV10-2
j_call: TRBJ2-2
d_call: TRBD2
cdr3_nt: TGCGCCAGCAGTGGATTTAGCGGGACGAACACCGGGGAGCTGTTTTTT
cdr3_aa: CASSGFSGTNTGELFF

clone_size: once
v_call: TRBV11-2
j_call: TRBJ2-1
d_call: NA
cdr3_nt: TGTGCCAGCAGCATCAGGGGCAGTGAGCAGTTCTTC
cdr3_aa: CASSIRGSEQFF

clone_size: few
v_call: TRBV9
j_call: TRBJ2-3
d_call: NA
cdr3_nt: TGTGCCAGCAGCGTAGGGCGGACAGATACGCAGTATTTT
cdr3_aa: CASSVGRTDTQYF

clone_size: few
v_call: TRBV19
j_call: TRBJ1-3
d_call: NA
cdr3_nt: TGTGCCAGTAGTATCGATGCGTGGGGAAACACCATATATTTT
cdr3_aa: CASSIDAWGNTIYF

clone_size: NA
v_call: TRBV3-1
j_call: TRBJ2-1
d_call: NA
cdr3_nt: TGTGCCAGCAGCCAAGACGGGACTCGCAATGAGCAGTTCTTC
cdr3_aa: CASSQDGTRNEQFF

clone_size: few
v_call: TRBV20-1
j_call: TRBJ1-2
d_call: NA
cdr3_nt: TGCAGTGTTCGGGGGATGAACTATGGCTACACCTTC
cdr3_aa: CSVRGMNYGYTF

clone_size: many
v_call: TRBV3-1
j_call: TRBJ2-7
d_call: NA
cdr3_nt: TGTGCCAGCAGCCAAGGAAGAACCTACGAGCAGTACTTC
cdr3_aa: CASSQGRTYEQYF

clone_size: NA
v_call: TRBV5-8
j_call: TRBJ2-2
d_call: TRBD1
cdr3_nt: TGTGCCAGCAGCTTACCCATGACAGGGGTGAGGGAGCTGTTTTTT
cdr3_aa: CASSLPMTGVRELFF

clone_size: NA
v_call: TRBV20-1
j_call: TRBJ2-5
d_call: NA
cdr3_nt: TGCAGTGCTAGACGAGTGTACCAAGAGACCCAGTACTTC
cdr3_aa: CSARRVYQETQYF

clone_size: NA
v_call: TRBV10-3
j_call: TRBJ2-7
d_call: TRBD1
cdr3_nt: TGTGCCATCACGCAGGGACAGGTTCTAGACGAGCAGTACTTC
cdr3_aa: CAITQGQVLDEQYF

clone_size: NA
v_call: TRBV20-1
j_call: TRBJ2-1
d_call: NA
cdr3_nt: TGCAGTGCCCACGATCCTTCCTCCTACAATGAGCAGTTCTTC
cdr3_aa: CSAHDPSSYNEQFF

clone_size: few
v_call: TRBV5-4
j_call: TRBJ2-5
d_call: NA
cdr3_nt: TGTGCCAGCAGCTTGGTGCCCCAGGTGGGGACCCAGTACTTC
cdr3_aa: CASSLVPQVGTQYF

clone_size: NA
v_call: TRBV7-2
j_call: TRBJ2-7
d_call: NA
cdr3_nt: TGTGCCAGCAGCTTACAGGCGTGGGGCGGCTACGAGCAGTACTTC
cdr3_aa: CASSLQAWGGYEQYF

clone_size: few
v_call: TRBV29-1
j_call: TRBJ1-2
d_call: NA
cdr3_nt: TGCAGCGTTGAAGGAACCTATGGCTACACCTTC
cdr3_aa: CSVEGTYGYTF